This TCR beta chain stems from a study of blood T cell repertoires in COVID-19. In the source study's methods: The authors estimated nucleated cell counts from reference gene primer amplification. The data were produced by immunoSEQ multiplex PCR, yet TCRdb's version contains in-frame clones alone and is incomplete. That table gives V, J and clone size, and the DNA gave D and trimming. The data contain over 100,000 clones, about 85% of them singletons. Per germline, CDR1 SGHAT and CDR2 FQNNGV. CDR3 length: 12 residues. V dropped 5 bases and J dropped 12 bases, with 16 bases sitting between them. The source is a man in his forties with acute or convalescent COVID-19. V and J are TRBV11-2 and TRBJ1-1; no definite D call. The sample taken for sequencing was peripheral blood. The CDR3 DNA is TGTGCCAGCAGCCCTGTGGGCCTGCAACCTTTCTTT. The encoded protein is CASSPVGLQPFF.